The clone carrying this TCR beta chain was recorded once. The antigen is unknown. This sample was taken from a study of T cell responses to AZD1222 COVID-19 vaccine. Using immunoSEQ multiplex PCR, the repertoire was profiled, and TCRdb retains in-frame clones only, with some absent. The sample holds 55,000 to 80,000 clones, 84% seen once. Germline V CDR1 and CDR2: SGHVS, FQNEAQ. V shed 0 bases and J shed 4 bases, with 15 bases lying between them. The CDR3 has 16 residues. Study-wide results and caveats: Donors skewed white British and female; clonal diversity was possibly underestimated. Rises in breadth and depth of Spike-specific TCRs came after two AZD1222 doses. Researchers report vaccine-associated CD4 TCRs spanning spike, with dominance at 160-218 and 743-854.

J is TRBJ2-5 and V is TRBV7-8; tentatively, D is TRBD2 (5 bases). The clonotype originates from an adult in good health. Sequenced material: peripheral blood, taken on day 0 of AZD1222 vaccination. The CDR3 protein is CASSLARNGERETQYF. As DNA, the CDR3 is TGTGCCAGCAGCTTAGCAAGAAACGGGGAGAGAGAGACCCAGTACTTC.